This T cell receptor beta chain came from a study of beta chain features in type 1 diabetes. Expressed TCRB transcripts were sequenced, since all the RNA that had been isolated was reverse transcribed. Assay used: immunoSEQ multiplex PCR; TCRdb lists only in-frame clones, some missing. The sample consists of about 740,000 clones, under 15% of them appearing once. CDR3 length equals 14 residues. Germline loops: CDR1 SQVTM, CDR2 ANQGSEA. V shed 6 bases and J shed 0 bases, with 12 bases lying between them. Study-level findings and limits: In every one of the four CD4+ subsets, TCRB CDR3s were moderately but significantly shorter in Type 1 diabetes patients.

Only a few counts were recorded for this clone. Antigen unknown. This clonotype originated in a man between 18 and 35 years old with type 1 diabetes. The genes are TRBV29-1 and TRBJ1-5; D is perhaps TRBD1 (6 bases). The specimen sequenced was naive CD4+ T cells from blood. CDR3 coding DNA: TGCAGCGTCCCGAACAGGGATAGCAATCAGCCCCAGCATTTT. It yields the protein CSVPNRDSNQPQHF.